One T cell receptor beta chain is described in this entry. The antigen it binds to is not known. Per-base quality was not reported, and no clone a single base away is much larger than it. The sample has other DNA sequences that encode this CDR3 too. Library preparation used the immunoSEQ multiplex PCR assay. For the multiplex PCR, a mixture combining 60 forward primers for TCR Vbeta segments and 13 reverse primers for TCR Jbeta segments was used. A multiplex PCR assay on genomic DNA amplified the CDR3 region of rearranged TCR beta genes. Amplified TCR beta libraries were sequenced as 87-base-pair reads on the Illumina HiSeq System. The source study handled its data this way. A later analysis counted about 82 million unique TCR beta chains across the 666 repertoires, and 9 million to 14 million of these chains were shared by at least two donors. To remove PCR and sequencing errors, raw reads were error-corrected and collapsed into unique sequences using a nearest-neighbor algorithm that merged closely related sequences. V, D and J gene segments were assigned by aligning CDR3 sequences to IMGT reference sequences. For a sequence to be retained, a match of at least six nucleotides to both a V gene segment and a J gene segment was required. Rearrangements were called productive when the CDR3 lacked stop codons and stayed in frame with V and J; all others were non-productive. Following IMGT convention, CDR3 was defined as the stretch from the second conserved V-encoded cysteine up to the conserved J-encoded phenylalanine. Sequences without an unambiguous match to a single V gene segment were excluded from the earlier analysis of a few hundred of the donors. In an earlier analysis of approximately 550 of the donors, V segments were called functional above 56.7% productive rearrangements and were called segregating when the between-donor standard deviation exceeded 5%. A statistical classification framework was built for diagnosing cytomegalovirus status from the catalog of TCR beta chain sequences. In a later analysis, V and J genes were assigned by comparing TCR nucleotide sequences against IMGT/GENE-DB human TR gene sequences. A later analysis assigned CDR3 sequences and most-parsimonious VDJ recombination scenarios with the TCRdist pipeline. A later analysis defined each TCR beta chain by its CDR3 amino acid sequence plus V-gene family, and excluded reads lacking a unique V-gene family. A later analysis removed over 500 highly shared, low-generation-probability nucleotide sequences to deal with suspected cross-contamination and a sequencing artifact. In a later analysis, a clonal expansion index for each public chain was calculated from normalized within-repertoire ranks of inferred template counts. A later analysis computed generation probabilities with a VDJ recombination model fitted to out-of-frame rearrangements, and checked the results against IGoR. In a later analysis, TCR-TCR, TCR-HLA and TCR-CMV co-occurrence was scored with hypergeometric tests, and a repertoire-size bias correction was applied to TCR pairs. In a later analysis, false discovery rates were estimated by permuting HLA or CMV assignments 20 times. In a later analysis, co-occurring TCRs were grouped with DBSCAN, and TCRdist sequence similarity was added when clustering was performed within HLA-allele-positive subsets. Co-occurrence clustering excluded repertoires with fewer than 30,000 or more than 120,000 public chains, plus five with anomalous nucleotide sharing. As stored in TCRdb, this immuneACCESS dataset retains in-frame rearrangements with V and J assigned. A fraction of the clones does not appear; measured against another copy, unresolved V genes explain less than half of the discrepancy, and the remainder lacks a known reason. The DNA gave D and trimming, while V, J and clone size come from that table. This sample has approximately 160,000 clones in its table, and over 60% of those were observed once. The ten largest clonotypes hold about 0.66% of the sample.

Trimming removed 3 bases from V and 3 bases from J, leaving 12 bases between the germline ends. Taken from the germline V gene, the CDR1 and CDR2 loops are SGHTA and FQGNSA. The CDR3 contains 15 residues, cysteine and phenylalanine counted. The DNA shown is the 45-base CDR3, in frame from base 1. The data were taken from a study of cytomegalovirus exposure and HLA in healthy donors (dated by TCRdb to 2017 to 2019). Looking at the study overall: In an earlier analysis of 450 to 750 of the donors, roughly 300 Gb of sequence data and approximately 120 million unique TCR beta sequences from about 180 million T cells were reported. The number of donors typed differed by locus, with roughly 620-630 for A, B, C, DRB1 and DQB1, 522 for DQA1, over 600 for DPA1, and around 460 for DPB1. Several DR-DQ haplotypes were handled as single units for association and clustering because linkage in the cohort was strong. Every repertoire in the discovery cohort had been generated on one and the same sequencing platform. A later analysis re-examined previously published TCR beta repertoires from about 700 donors and added high-resolution HLA genotyping to investigate patterns of TCR occurrence. Donor age, sex, ethnicity and CMV serostatus were compiled together with the repertoire data. Among 300 to 500 genotyped donors of the cohort, an average of around 250,000 unique TCR beta nucleotide sequences was sequenced per donor, of which roughly 17% were non-productive. An early release that covered about 600 HLA-typed donors contained around 330 gigabases of sequencing data and 85 million to 100 million unique TCR sequences. HLA typing covered class I and class II loci at four-digit resolution. A later genetic analysis took genome-wide SNP genotypes for about 55% of the roughly 700 donors and used that subset as a discovery cohort. The study profiled the T cell repertoires of hundreds of subjects by immunosequencing and related them to cytomegalovirus serostatus. To predict cytomegalovirus infection status, the study brought together high-throughput TCR immunosequencing, statistical association of individual TCRs with disease status, and machine learning. Besides the first cohort of some 670 subjects, a separate validation cohort made up of 120 different subjects was used. In an earlier analysis of 587 of the donors, high-throughput TCR beta sequencing was used to judge whether each TCR beta V gene segment behaved as functional or pseudogenic. The study aimed to test whether cataloging public T cell receptors could reveal signatures of past pathogen exposure. Of the roughly 400 genotyped donors, approximately 82% fell in the genetic ancestry cluster associated with self-reported Caucasian donors. In the later analysis, no new phenotypic data were used to find candidate immune exposures; instead, reliance was placed on TCR beta sequences and their occurrence across donors.

On the study overall, not on this receptor specifically: In vitro tests confirmed that a few of the cytomegalovirus-associated TCR beta chains recognize cytomegalovirus antigens. A cluster of highly shared sequence variants was judged likely to be a technical artifact of the sequencing pipeline. Some IMGT-functional V segments, including TRBV6-2 and TRBV6-3, could not be told apart with the 87-base-pair reads, so those segments were excluded. Linkage disequilibrium might explain the correlated functional status among segregating V segments, but an unknown experimental factor could not be ruled out. Some 16 rarely observed V segments, including chromosome 9 orphons, were excluded from the earlier analysis of about 610 of the donors because counts were too low. The authors suggested that the approach could potentially be generalized to other disease states and immunological phenotypes. A later analysis associated some 17,000 TCR beta sequences with specific HLA alleles at a false discovery rate of 0.05. While some public TCRs were present in many individuals, most TCR sequences turned up only very rarely across donors. Several of the top co-occurrence clusters appeared to be linked to parvovirus B19, influenza, CMV and Epstein-Barr virus, according to a later analysis. In the study, 150 to 200 TCR beta chains were listed as associated with cytomegalovirus. For the cohort, immune exposure information was limited to CMV serostatus. Presence/absence analyses assumed roughly uniform sequencing depth across donors, an assumption that may not hold. The classifier was reported to diagnose cytomegalovirus status with high specificity and sensitivity in both the original cohort and the validation cohort. When HLA alleles, especially DR and DQ, strongly co-occurred, TCR associations were difficult to assign to individual alleles. Only TCR beta chains were sequenced in this cohort, and the absence of alpha or paired-chain data limited detectable features. In a later analysis, HLA-associated TCR beta chains showed more clonal expansion and lower generation probabilities than non-associated chains that were equally common. Broadly in line with IMGT annotations, most TCR beta V segments showed up in productive rearrangements about 87% or about 30% of the time in an earlier analysis of a few hundred of the donors. In a later analysis, most CMV-associated TCR beta chains were found to appear HLA-restricted, with HLA associations seemingly driven largely by CMV exposure. According to a later genetic analysis, donors in an Asian-associated ancestry cluster had fewer N-insertions in productive TCRs than the roughly 700-donor mean. In a later analysis, the rate of TCR association differed among HLA loci, with DRB1 alleles having the most associated TCRs and HLA-C alleles having the fewest. Because HLA typing was missing for some donors at each locus, association tests included only the typed subset. An association between a missense DCLRE1C variant and V-gene and J-gene trimming of TCR beta chains was found in a later genetic analysis and replicated in an independent cohort. A further reported finding was that TCR beta sequences accurately predicted the HLA-A and HLA-B alleles for most subjects in the first cohort.

The cohort comprised around 700 healthy bone marrow donors. At the time of sampling, every cohort member was nominally healthy, though immune exposures that went unrecorded were likely present. The donor was CMV seronegative and belonged to the group of 380 or so seronegative cohort members. Each donor provided a peripheral blood sample, and peripheral blood mononuclear cells were used for TCR beta sequencing. The Qiagen DNeasy Blood Extraction Kit was used to extract genomic DNA from the blood cell samples. This TCR came from a male donor in good health and CMV-seronegative. The chain uses TRBV7-2 and TRBJ1-5; a tentative D match to TRBD1 spans 6 bases. Sequenced sample: PBMCs. The nucleotide sequence reads as follows: TGTGCCAGCAGCTTTCAGACAGGAATCAATCAGCCCCAGCATTTT. This translates into CASSFQTGINQPQHF. With the rest looked up from the reference TRBV7-2 and TRBJ1-5 genes rather than sequenced, the full variable domain is GAGVSQSPSNKVTEKGKDVELRCDPISGHTALYWYRQSLGQGLEFLIYFQGNSAPDKSGLPSDRFSAERTGGSVSTLTIQRTQQEDSAVYLCASSFQTGINQPQHFGDGTRLSIL.